This T cell receptor (beta chain) comes out of a study of T cells in Graves' hyperthyroidism and ophthalmopathy. Study-level results: In the blood, most expanded thyroid clonotypes above 0.001 appeared as well.

Germline lookup yields CDR1 SGHNT and CDR2 YYREEE (reference sequence). The V and J ends lost 0 bases and 8 bases respectively, with 20 bases between them. The CDR3 consists of 16 residues. There were TCR beta CDR3 regions amplified from RNA transcripts. TCR CDR3 regions were first amplified by RT-PCR with HTBI primers. TCRdb called the multiplex PCR reads again in MiXCR, with one record for every CDR3 protein. The table has approximately 640,000 distinct CDR3 sequences, about 17% seen once. This clonotype has more than one count but fewer than ten. The antigen is not known. The chain links TRBV5-4 to TRBJ1-2; no firm D call. The receptor was derived from a woman in her twenties or thirties with Graves' hyperthyroidism. Sequencing input: blood. CDR3 coding DNA: TGTGCCAGCAGCTTGGATCCAGGACGGATTATCGAAGGCTACACCTTC. The encoded protein is CASSLDPGRIIEGYTF.